What follows are 24 T cell receptor beta chains derived from one specimen sequenced in a study of blood T cell repertoires in COVID-19. Clones were sequenced by immunoSEQ multiplex PCR, and TCRdb holds only the in-frame ones, with some missing. The repertoire includes some 50,000 clones, around 82% of them detected once, and under 8.5% sits in the top ten. The sample taken for sequencing was peripheral blood. All receptors come from a woman of 80 years or more with acute or convalescent COVID-19.

The chain is built from TRBV10-2 and TRBJ2-6; D call uncertain. Germline-derived CDR1 and CDR2 are WSHSY and SAAADI. There are 16 residues in the CDR3. Trimming shortened V by 0 bases and J by 3 bases, and 9 bases separated the two germline ends. CDR3 nucleotide sequence: TGCGCCAGCAGTGAGTCGAGAGGTGGTGGGGCCAACGTCCTGACTTTC. The encoded protein is CASSESRGGGANVLTF.

Here the CDR3 DNA reads TGTGCCAGCAGCCGCCGACTAGCGGCTTCCTACAATGAGCAGTTCTTC. This codes for CASSRRLAASYNEQFF. The chain recombines TRBV5-6 with TRBJ2-1; 9 bases are shared with TRBD2. The CDR3 spans 16 residues. Trimming removed 4 bases from V and 1 base from J; junction bases left unmatched: 6. Germline V gene data show CDR1 as SGHDT and CDR2 as YYEEEE.

This chain connects TRBV5-1 to TRBJ1-1; tentatively, D is TRBD1 (5 bases). The CDR3 runs to 13 residues. V was shortened by 4 bases and J by 1 base, with 8 bases between the two germline ends. Germline loops: CDR1 SGHRS, CDR2 YFSETQ. In DNA form, the CDR3 reads TGCGCCAGCAGCGAACAGGCGAACACTGAAGCTTTCTTT. It codes for CASSEQANTEAFF. The whole variable domain, remainder taken from reference TRBV5-1 and TRBJ1-1, is KAGVTQTPRYLIKTRGQQVTLSCSPISGHRSVSWYQQTPGQGLQFLFEYFSETQRNKGNFPGRFSGRQFSNSRSEMNVSTLELGDSALYLCASSEQANTEAFFGQGTRLTVV.

V gene TRBV10-2 combines with J gene TRBJ2-1; the match to TRBD2 covers 15 bases. J gave up 3 bases and V 6 bases, and 6 bases lay outside the gene matches. The CDR3 loop spans 17 amino acids. Per germline, CDR1 WSHSY and CDR2 SAAADI. The CDR3, as DNA: TGCGCCAGCAGGGAATGGACTAGCGGGAGGGACTACAATGAGCAGTTCTTC. The encoded protein is CASREWTSGRDYNEQFF.

In regard to this clone: Within the sample, other DNA sequences also encode this same CDR3. The chain carries TRBV10-1 and TRBJ1-2; TRBD1 might be the D (6 bases). The germline V gene has CDR1 WNHNN and CDR2 SYGVQD (reference sequence). The germline V and J ends were trimmed by 6 bases and 4 bases, with 12 bases remaining between them. The CDR3 has 13 amino acids. The CDR3 sequence is CASREDRRYGYTF. DNA for the CDR3: TGCGCCAGCAGGGAGGACAGACGCTATGGCTACACCTTC.

The rearrangement joins TRBV28 to TRBJ1-1; a possible D gene is TRBD1 (5 bases). The CDR3 runs 13 residues. V dropped 2 bases and J dropped 6 bases, with 10 bases sitting between them. Per germline, CDR1 MDHEN and CDR2 SYDVKM. CDR3 in amino acids: CASSLDGGAEAFF. CDR3 in DNA: TGTGCCAGCAGTTTAGACGGGGGTGCTGAAGCTTTCTTT. The full variable domain, rest sourced from reference TRBV28 and TRBJ1-1, is DVKVTQSSRYLVKRTGEKVFLECVQDMDHENMFWYRQDPGLGLRLIYFSYDVKMKEKGDIPEGYSVSREKKERFSLILESASTNQTSMYLCASSLDGGAEAFFGQGTRLTVV.

The V call is TRBV28, the J call TRBJ2-7, with D perhaps matching TRBD2 (5 bases). There are 14 residues in the CDR3. Trimming took off 6 bases at V and 2 bases at J, with 14 bases between the two ends. CDR1 is MDHEN, CDR2 SYDVKM, per germline. In DNA form, the CDR3 reads TGTGCCAGCAGCGAACTAGGCAACACCTACGAGCAGTACTTC. Its translation: CASSELGNTYEQYF.

This sequence joins TRBV28 and TRBJ2-5; D not resolved. The CDR3 contains 12 residues. Germline loops: CDR1 MDHEN, CDR2 SYDVKM. V was cut by 6 bases and J by 5 bases, with 10 bases left in between. CDR3 amino acids: CASSLPVETQYF. The CDR3 DNA reads TGTGCCAGCAGCCTCCCAGTGGAGACCCAGTACTTC.

The V gene is TRBV28, the J gene TRBJ2-7; possible D gene TRBD2, 5 bases. The CDR3 has 14 amino acids. V was trimmed by 6 bases and J by 3 bases, leaving 15 bases between them. The V gene's germline CDR1 is MDHEN and CDR2 SYDVKM. The CDR3 nucleotides are TGTGCCAGCAGCCTCACCGGGGTTGGCTACGAGCAGTACTTC. Amino acid sequence: CASSLTGVGYEQYF. The variable domain in full, completed from reference TRBV28 and TRBJ2-7, reads DVKVTQSSRYLVKRTGEKVFLECVQDMDHENMFWYRQDPGLGLRLIYFSYDVKMKEKGDIPEGYSVSREKKERFSLILESASTNQTSMYLCASSLTGVGYEQYFGPGTRLTVT.

This clone has more than one count but fewer than ten. The rearrangement joins TRBV10-1 to TRBJ2-5; no clear D gene. Per germline, CDR1 WNHNN and CDR2 SYGVQD (reference sequence). Trimming removed 4 bases from V and 2 bases from J, with 8 bases in between. The CDR3 totals 13 residues. Here the CDR3 DNA reads TGCGCCAGCAGTGTTTCCAGGCAAGAGACCCAGTACTTC. Its translation: CASSVSRQETQYF.

The count of this clone is one. V usage is TRBV27 and J usage is TRBJ1-3, with 8 bases lining up with TRBD1. With 5 bases clipped from V and 2 bases from J, the junction kept 5 bases outside the gene matches. Germline-derived CDR1 and CDR2 are MNHEY and SMNVEV (reference sequence). There are 15 residues in the CDR3. The chain's CDR3 is CASSPDRAPGNTIYF. In nucleotides, the CDR3 is TGTGCCAGCAGTCCGGACAGGGCTCCTGGAAACACCATATATTTT.

This clone was counted between two and nine times. CDR3 residues: CASSFPQAGELFF. CDR3 sequence (DNA): TGTGCCAGCAGTTTTCCCCAGGCCGGGGAGCTGTTTTTT. The V gene is TRBV28, the J gene TRBJ2-2; the D is unclear. The germline CDR1 and CDR2 sequences are MDHEN and SYDVKM. Trimming shortened V by 3 bases and J by 6 bases, and 8 bases separated the two germline ends. The length of the CDR3 is 13 residues.

CDR3 sequence reads: CASSNSIPAPNEKLFF. The CDR3 bases are TGTGCCAGCTCAAACAGCATCCCGGCCCCGAATGAAAAACTGTTTTTT. V usage is TRBV18 and J usage is TRBJ1-4; D is undetermined. CDR1 is KGHSH and CDR2 is LQKENI in the germline V gene. V lost 5 bases and J 5 bases, leaving 18 bases between the germline ends. This CDR3 contains 16 residues.

The rearrangement joins TRBV2 to TRBJ1-2; D uncertain. Trimming stripped 7 bases from V and 3 bases from J, with 9 bases between. The CDR3 spans 12 residues. Germline V CDR1 and CDR2: SNHLY, FYNNEI. CDR3 residues: CASNNRDYGYTF. The CDR3 DNA follows: TGTGCCAGCAATAACCGGGACTATGGCTACACCTTC.

This chain connects TRBV6-5 to TRBJ2-1, with no clear D. The CDR3 length is 15 residues. The V and J ends lost 5 bases and 0 bases respectively, with 11 bases between them. CDR1 is MNHEY and CDR2 is SVGAGI in the germline V gene. CDR3: CASSPILSSYNEQFF. The CDR3 DNA sequence: TGTGCCAGCAGTCCAATTTTGAGCTCCTACAATGAGCAGTTCTTC.

V is TRBV3-1 (or the pseudogene TRBV3-2) and J is TRBJ2-2; TRBD2 matches at 14 bases. The CDR3 spans 17 residues. Germline V lookup: CDR1 LGHDT, CDR2 YNNKEL (reference sequence). V gave up 4 bases and J gave up 3 bases; unmatched junction bases: 4. The CDR3 sequence is CASSLSGLAGDTGELFF. DNA of the CDR3: TGTGCCAGCAGCCTTTCGGGACTAGCGGGGGACACCGGGGAGCTGTTTTTT.

There are a few counts of this clone. This chain joins TRBV2 and TRBJ1-1; D gene ambiguous. Germline values: CDR1 SNHLY, CDR2 FYNNEI. This CDR3 has 14 residues. Trimming stripped 9 bases from V and 2 bases from J, with 16 bases between. The CDR3 spells CASTPSAGNTEAFF. In nucleotides, the CDR3 is TGTGCCAGTACCCCCTCGGCGGGAAACACTGAAGCTTTCTTT.

This chain joins TRBV23-1 and TRBJ1-1, with D perhaps TRBD1 (5 bases). TRBV23-1 is given ORF status, its function remaining uncertain. The CDR3 spans 14 residues. V was trimmed by 5 bases and J by 1 base, leaving 11 bases between them. CDR3 DNA: TGCGCCAGCAGTTGCGGGACGGAGAACACTGAAGCTTTCTTT. Its protein is CASSCGTENTEAFF.

The chain combines TRBV29-1 with TRBJ2-5, with D tentatively TRBD2 (6 bases). Germline CDR1 is SQVTM and CDR2 is ANQGSEA. The CDR3 has 12 amino acids. The V gene lost 6 bases and the J gene lost 4 bases, with 12 bases spanning the gap. The CDR3 bases are TGCAGCGTGAAGGAGGGTCGAGAGACCCAGTACTTC. Its protein is CSVKEGRETQYF.

The chain combines TRBV2 with TRBJ2-7; TRBD1 aligns across 8 bases. J was trimmed by 2 bases and V by 7 bases; bases with no gene match: 7. Germline CDR1 is SNHLY and CDR2 is FYNNEI. The CDR3 is 14 residues long. Here the CDR3 reads CASTGTGRAYEQYF. CDR3 nucleotides: TGTGCCAGCACCGGGACAGGCCGAGCCTACGAGCAGTACTTC.

The sample holds a few counts of this clone. This chain uses TRBV6-6 with TRBJ2-5; possibly TRBD2 for D (5 bases). V dropped 4 bases and J dropped 1 base, with 13 bases sitting between them. The CDR3 loop spans 15 amino acids. Germline-derived CDR1 and CDR2 are MNHNY and SVGAGI (reference sequence). In nucleotides, the CDR3 is TGTGCCAGCAGTTTCCCCTTGGGAGTCCAAGAGACCCAGTACTTC. This sequence encodes CASSFPLGVQETQYF.

The chain couples TRBV30 to TRBJ1-5; D may be TRBD1 (6 bases). CDR3 length equals 15 residues. CDR1 is GTSNPN and CDR2 is SVGIG in the germline V gene (reference sequence). V lost 2 bases, J lost 6 bases, and 17 bases lay in between. CDR3 nucleotides: TGTGCCTGGAGTCCTAAACAGGGTAGGAGTCAGCCCCAGCATTTT. Amino acid sequence: CAWSPKQGRSQPQHF.

The chain employs TRBV9 and TRBJ1-3; D possibly corresponds to TRBD1 (5 bases). The CDR3 runs to 16 residues. The ends were cut back, 1 base at V and 1 base at J, with 12 bases in the middle. CDR1 SGDLS and CDR2 YYNGEE come from the germline V gene. As DNA, the CDR3 is TGTGCCAGCAGCGTATATCCCCCAGGGTCTGGAAACACCATATATTTT. It encodes CASSVYPPGSGNTIYF. Full variable domain (rest looked up from reference TRBV9 and TRBJ1-3): DSGVTQTPKHLITATGQRVTLRCSPRSGDLSVYWYQQSLDQGLQFLIQYYNGEERAKGNILERFSAQQFPDLHSELNLSSLELGDSALYFCASSVYPPGSGNTIYFGEGSWLTVV.

J is TRBJ2-5 and V is TRBV11-3; 7 bases agree with TRBD1. With 5 bases clipped from V and 0 bases from J, the junction kept 9 bases outside the gene matches. The CDR3 extends over 16 amino acids. CDR1 and CDR2 (germline): SGHNT, YENEEA. In DNA, the CDR3 is TGTGCCAGCAGCCCTGGGACAGCATGGTACCAAGAGACCCAGTACTTC. Translating it yields CASSPGTAWYQETQYF.